The rows below give T cell receptor beta chains drawn from one sample of a study of T-cell reconstitution after alpha-beta-depleted transplantation in children. One entry per CDR3 protein results from TCRdb running MiXCR on the PCR reads. The sample consists of about 200,000 distinct CDR3 sequences, 5.5% to 7% of them appearing once. The specimen comprised PBMCs, sampled before TCRalphabeta/CD19-depleted stem cell transplant. Receptors originate from a boy aged 2-9 years with acute lymphoblastic leukemia, due to receive a stem cell transplant. Each CDR3 is given with its conserved first and last residue. Fields, in order: J gene, V gene, clone size, CDR3 length, D gene, CDR3 protein, CDR3 DNA. A D gene is named only where the DNA matches it firmly. Size is stated for part of the rows, as once, few or many counts, or as a class when the clone is expanded.

TRBJ1-4 TRBV12-3/TRBV12-4 many 15 NA CASSLGARLNEKLFF TGTGCCAGCAGTTTAGGGGCCCGGTTAAATGAAAAACTGTTTTTT
TRBJ2-1 TRBV9 many 13 NA CASSVTGINEQFF TGTGCCAGCAGCGTTACAGGCATCAATGAGCAGTTCTTC
TRBJ1-5 TRBV2 many 14 TRBD1 CASSEQQGDQPQHF TGTGCCAGCAGTGAACAGCAGGGGGATCAGCCCCAGCATTTT
TRBJ1-6 TRBV5-1 NA 15 TRBD1 CASSLADRGDSPLHF TGCGCCAGCAGCTTGGCCGACAGGGGTGATTCACCCCTCCACTTT
TRBJ2-7 TRBV20-1 NA 16 NA CSARDLRDPKTYEQYF TGCAGTGCTAGAGATCTCCGGGACCCGAAAACCTACGAGCAGTACTTC
TRBJ1-1 TRBV29-1 many 13 NA CSVPLPGYTEAFF TGCAGCGTCCCCCTCCCGGGATACACTGAAGCTTTCTTT
TRBJ2-1 TRBV27 few 15 NA CASSLGGSRPREQFF TGTGCCAGCAGTTTAGGAGGTTCAAGGCCGCGTGAGCAGTTCTTC
TRBJ1-6 TRBV29-1 many 12 TRBD1 CSVRTGTSPLHF TGCAGCGTTAGGACAGGGACTTCACCCCTCCACTTT
TRBJ2-3 TRBV12-3/TRBV12-4 many 16 TRBD2 CASSYKRGGASDTQYF TGTGCCAGCAGTTACAAGCGCGGGGGGGCCTCAGATACGCAGTATTTT
TRBJ1-5 TRBV6-5 NA 14 NA CASIGTASNQPQHF TGTGCCAGCATCGGGACGGCCTCCAATCAGCCCCAGCATTTT
TRBJ2-7 TRBV10-3 many 14 NA CAISPGGSANEQYF TGTGCCATCAGCCCCGGGGGATCCGCGAACGAGCAGTACTTC
TRBJ1-2 TRBV20-1 few 13 TRBD1 CSARTGTDYGYTF TGCAGTGCTCGTACCGGGACAGACTATGGCTACACCTTC
TRBJ1-2 TRBV7-9 few 15 TRBD1 CASSLEAGGVYGYTF TGTGCCAGCAGCTTAGAGGCAGGGGGTGTATATGGCTACACCTTC
TRBJ1-5 TRBV4-3 few 14 NA CASSQDREFQPQHF TGCGCCAGCAGCCAAGATCGAGAATTCCAGCCCCAGCATTTT
TRBJ2-7 TRBV7-2 many 13 NA CASSEGNTYEQYF TGTGCCAGCAGTGAGGGGAACACCTACGAGCAGTACTTC
TRBJ2-1 TRBV14 many 14 NA CASSQAASYNEQFF TGTGCCAGCAGCCAAGCGGCTTCCTACAATGAGCAGTTCTTC
TRBJ2-1 TRBV28 many 15 NA CASSPSDSSYNEQFF TGTGCCAGCAGCCCCTCGGATAGCTCCTACAATGAGCAGTTCTTC
TRBJ1-2 TRBV21-1 many 11 NA CATIWTYGYTF TGTGCCACCATTTGGACCTATGGCTACACCTTC
TRBJ1-1 TRBV6-1 many 14 NA CASSLNTHGVEAFF TGTGCCAGCAGTCTAAACACCCATGGGGTTGAAGCTTTCTTT
TRBJ1-1 TRBV6-6 many 13 NA CASSYSQVTEAFF TGTGCCAGCAGTTACTCGCAGGTGACTGAAGCTTTCTTT
TRBJ2-3 TRBV4-2 few 18 TRBD1 CASSQVHGTGALRDTQYF TGTGCCAGCAGCCAAGTCCACGGGACAGGGGCCCTCCGAGATACGCAGTATTTT
TRBJ2-7 TRBV12-3/TRBV12-4 many 13 NA CASSQIGIYEQYF TGTGCCAGCAGCCAAATCGGGATATACGAGCAGTACTTC
TRBJ2-5 TRBV7-2 many 14 NA CASSLVGGGETQYF TGTGCCAGCAGCTTAGTCGGGGGCGGGGAGACCCAGTACTTC
TRBJ2-2 TRBV4-3 many 14 NA CASSQETRTGELFF TGCGCCAGCAGCCAAGAGACGAGGACCGGGGAGCTGTTTTTT
TRBJ2-7 TRBV5-1 many 13 TRBD2 CASSLAGGFEQYF TGCGCCAGCAGCTTAGCGGGGGGATTCGAGCAGTACTTC
TRBJ2-5 TRBV29-1 many 13 TRBD1 CSVGVGTAETQYF TGCAGCGTTGGAGTAGGGACAGCGGAGACCCAGTACTTC
TRBJ1-5 TRBV20-1 many 16 NA CSARVSAGGDNQPQHF TGCAGTGCTAGAGTTTCCGCGGGCGGTGACAATCAGCCCCAGCATTTT
TRBJ2-1 TRBV4-2 many 21 TRBD2 CASSPGRTSGGFAEPWDEQFF TGTGCCAGCAGCCCCGGGAGGACTAGCGGGGGGTTTGCGGAACCCTGGGATGAGCAGTTCTTC
TRBJ2-7 TRBV4-2 NA 12 NA CASSQDLREQYF TGTGCCAGCAGCCAAGATTTGCGGGAGCAGTACTTC
TRBJ1-2 TRBV28 NA 17 NA CASSLIGGGPANYGYTF TGTGCCAGCAGTTTAATAGGCGGAGGGCCTGCTAACTATGGCTACACCTTC
TRBJ2-6 TRBV3-1 NA 17 TRBD1 CASSQGTGISGANVLTF TGTGCCAGCAGCCAGGGGACAGGGATTAGTGGGGCCAACGTCCTGACTTTC
TRBJ2-1 TRBV6-2/TRBV6-3 few 15 TRBD1 CASSYGDRGRDEQFF TGTGCCAGCAGTTATGGGGACAGGGGGCGGGATGAGCAGTTCTTC
TRBJ2-7 TRBV7-9 many 12 NA CASSHRPYEQYF TGTGCCAGCAGCCACAGACCCTACGAGCAGTACTTC
TRBJ1-6 TRBV5-1 few 16 NA CASSPSSTSSNSPLHF TGCGCCAGCAGCCCGTCCTCCACGTCTAGTAATTCACCCCTCCACTTT
TRBJ2-7 TRBV4-2 many 15 TRBD2 CASSQDPTSGNEQYF TGTGCCAGCAGCCAAGATCCGACTAGCGGTAACGAGCAGTACTTC
TRBJ1-4 TRBV11-2 few 17 NA CASSPQWARTTNEKLFF TGTGCCAGCAGCCCTCAATGGGCGCGGACAACTAATGAAAAACTGTTTTTT
TRBJ2-7 TRBV12-3/TRBV12-4 many 17 NA CASSPSVLALPVSEQYF TGTGCCAGCAGCCCATCGGTACTAGCATTACCCGTAAGTGAGCAGTACTTC
TRBJ2-5 TRBV6-5 NA 13 NA CASSYAGWETQYF TGTGCCAGCAGTTACGCCGGGTGGGAGACCCAGTACTTC
TRBJ2-5 TRBV5-1 many 13 NA CASSLEGSETQYF TGCGCCAGCAGCTTGGAGGGATCAGAGACCCAGTACTTC
TRBJ1-2 TRBV6-2/TRBV6-3 NA 11 NA CASSYSYGYTF TGTGCCAGCAGTTACAGCTATGGCTACACCTTC
TRBJ2-3 TRBV7-9 few 17 NA CASSPGLGSLTTDTQYF TGTGCCAGCAGCCCTGGGCTCGGGAGCCTTACCACAGATACGCAGTATTTT
TRBJ2-5 TRBV28 many 15 TRBD1 CASSFPSTGRETQYF TGTGCCAGCAGTTTTCCGTCGACAGGGAGAGAGACCCAGTACTTC
TRBJ2-7 TRBV7-9 few 14 NA CASTQGGRDYEQYF TGTGCCAGCACCCAGGGGGGCAGGGACTACGAGCAGTACTTC
TRBJ2-2 TRBV20-1 many 14 NA CSARSAGATGELFF TGCAGTGCCCGATCCGCCGGGGCCACCGGGGAGCTGTTTTTT
TRBJ2-3 TRBV7-8 many 14 NA CASSQGTYTDTQYF TGTGCCAGCAGCCAGGGGACTTACACAGATACGCAGTATTTT
TRBJ1-3 TRBV5-5 many 16 NA CASSLGSPSSGNTIYF TGTGCCAGCAGCTTGGGGTCACCGAGCTCTGGAAACACCATATATTTT
TRBJ2-7 TRBV7-2 many 16 NA CASSLGSRRSSYEQYF TGTGCCAGCAGCTTAGGTAGTCGCAGGAGCTCCTACGAGCAGTACTTC
TRBJ2-1 TRBV29-1 many 13 NA CSGGTGTYNEQFF TGCAGCGGGGGGACGGGGACCTACAATGAGCAGTTCTTC
TRBJ2-1 TRBV5-5 many 15 TRBD2 CASSPIAGDPLKQFF TGTGCCAGCAGCCCTATAGCGGGGGACCCGTTAAAGCAGTTCTTC
TRBJ1-6 TRBV6-5 many 14 NA CASRPSFYNSPLHF TGTGCCAGCAGACCCAGCTTCTATAATTCACCCCTCCACTTT
TRBJ2-1 TRBV28 many 15 TRBD2 CASSLRGRGHNEQFF TGTGCCAGCAGTTTGCGCGGGAGGGGGCACAATGAGCAGTTCTTC
TRBJ2-1 TRBV24-1 many 16 TRBD1 CATSDMTGYGYNEQFF TGTGCCACCAGTGATATGACAGGGTATGGGTACAATGAGCAGTTCTTC
TRBJ1-1 TRBV12-3/TRBV12-4 many 14 NA CASTTWEMNTEAFF TGTGCCAGCACCACCTGGGAGATGAACACTGAAGCTTTCTTT
TRBJ2-7 TRBV20-1 many 13 NA CSAQHNTEYEQYF TGCAGTGCCCAACATAACACGGAATACGAGCAGTACTTC
TRBJ2-1 TRBV7-9 few 17 TRBD2 CASSALDSGGVYNEQFF TGTGCCAGCAGCGCGTTGGATAGCGGGGGGGTATACAATGAGCAGTTCTTC
TRBJ2-7 TRBV20-1 NA 12 TRBD2 CSATSGSYEQYF TGCAGTGCTACTAGCGGATCCTACGAGCAGTACTTC
TRBJ2-1 TRBV14 few 15 TRBD2 CASSLLAGRDNEQFF TGTGCCAGCAGCCTTCTAGCGGGACGAGACAATGAGCAGTTCTTC
TRBJ1-5 TRBV12-3/TRBV12-4 many 14 TRBD1 CASSLHRGDQPQHF TGTGCCAGCAGCCTACACAGGGGGGATCAGCCCCAGCATTTT
TRBJ1-1 TRBV30 few 14 NA CAWSPQVRRLGAFF TGTGCCTGGAGTCCCCAAGTGCGGCGTTTAGGGGCTTTCTTT